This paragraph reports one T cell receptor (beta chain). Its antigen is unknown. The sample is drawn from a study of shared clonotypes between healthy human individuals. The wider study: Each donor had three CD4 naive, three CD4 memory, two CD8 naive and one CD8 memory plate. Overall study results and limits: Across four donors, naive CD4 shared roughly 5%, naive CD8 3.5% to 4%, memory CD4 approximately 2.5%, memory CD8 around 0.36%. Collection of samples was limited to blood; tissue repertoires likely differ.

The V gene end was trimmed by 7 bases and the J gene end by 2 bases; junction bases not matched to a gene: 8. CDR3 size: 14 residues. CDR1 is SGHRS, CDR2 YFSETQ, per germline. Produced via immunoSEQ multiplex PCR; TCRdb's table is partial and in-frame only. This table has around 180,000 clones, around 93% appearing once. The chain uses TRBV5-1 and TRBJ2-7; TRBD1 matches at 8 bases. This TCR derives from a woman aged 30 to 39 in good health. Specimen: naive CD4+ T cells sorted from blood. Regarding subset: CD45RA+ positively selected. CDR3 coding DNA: TGCGCCAGCGCACGGACAGGGACTCCCTACGAGCAGTACTTC. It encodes CASARTGTPYEQYF.